Below, 9 T cell receptor beta chains from the same sample are listed, as sequenced in a study of OX40 agonist ivuxolimab in advanced cancers. Repertoires were generated with immunoSEQ multiplex PCR, while TCRdb's copy carries only in-frame clones and drops some. The data contain approximately 86,000 clones, about 86% of them singletons. Sample: CD4+ or CD8+ T cells sorted from blood, taken in a trial of the OX40 agonist ivuxolimab. All receptors derive from an adult with an advanced solid tumor such as melanoma, head and neck, liver or kidney cancer.

CDR3 sequence: CASKGAAGNEQFF. The CDR3 nucleotides are TGTGCCAGCAAGGGGGCAGCAGGAAATGAGCAGTTCTTC. This chain joins TRBV25-1 and TRBJ2-1; TRBD1 aligns across 7 bases. The V gene's germline CDR1 is MGHDK and CDR2 SYGVNS. Trimming cost V 7 bases and J 7 bases; bases outside gene matches: 7. The CDR3 runs to 13 residues.

This rearrangement joins TRBV5-1 to TRBJ1-2; D is uncertain. The CDR3 length is 13 residues. Between the trimmed V and J ends, which lost 0 bases and 6 bases, there was a span of 9 bases. Germline V gives CDR1 SGHRS, CDR2 YFSETQ. This CDR3 is CASSLAFGDGYTF. The DNA of the CDR3 is TGCGCCAGCAGCTTGGCGTTTGGGGATGGCTACACCTTC.

This clone showed up just a few times. The chain has TRBV10-3 and TRBJ1-6, with D possibly being TRBD1 (5 bases). Germline values: CDR1 ENHRY, CDR2 SYGVKD. V dropped 0 bases and J dropped 9 bases, with 9 bases sitting between them. The CDR3 is 14 amino acids. The CDR3, as DNA: TGTGCCATCAGTGAGTCCCAGGGTGCTTCACCCCTCCACTTT. Its translation is CAISESQGASPLHF.

The chain combines TRBV9 with TRBJ1-3; D may be TRBD1 (5 bases). The ends were cut back, 0 bases at V and 0 bases at J, with 10 bases in the middle. The CDR3 contains 16 residues. Germline lookup yields CDR1 SGDLS and CDR2 YYNGEE. In DNA form, the CDR3 reads TGTGCCAGCAGCGTAGCCTACAGGTCCTCTGGAAACACCATATATTTT. It yields the protein CASSVAYRSSGNTIYF.

The CDR3 spells CASSPRGGLAGGDEQFF. Here the CDR3 DNA reads TGCGCCAGCAGCCCAAGGGGTGGACTAGCGGGAGGGGATGAGCAGTTCTTC. The chain uses TRBV4-1 and TRBJ2-1; 15 bases line up with TRBD2. Germline V lookup: CDR1 MGHRA, CDR2 YSYEKL. The length of the CDR3 is 17 residues. J was trimmed by 8 bases and V by 4 bases; bases with no gene match: 9.

The rearrangement uses TRBV30 and TRBJ2-3; D is undetermined. Germline CDR1 is GTSNPN and CDR2 is SVGIG (reference sequence). Trimming removed 2 bases from V and 6 bases from J, with 15 bases in between. The CDR3 runs 14 residues. CDR3 nucleotide sequence: TGTGCCTGGAGTAACAGTCAATTCAGGGATACGCAGTATTTT. This sequence encodes CAWSNSQFRDTQYF.

The chain recombines TRBV6-5 with TRBJ1-2; D ambiguous. V was pared by 6 bases and J by 1 base, with 9 bases between. This CDR3 has 13 amino acids. Per the germline V gene, CDR1 is MNHEY and CDR2 is SVGAGI. DNA of the CDR3: TGTGCCAGCAGCCGTACCTTTAACTATGGCTACACCTTC. Its protein is CASSRTFNYGYTF.

This clone was counted between two and nine times. The chain combines TRBV27 with TRBJ1-6, with 7 positions matching TRBD1. The J segment lost 10 bases and the V segment lost 8 bases, leaving 14 bases of the junction unmatched. CDR1 and CDR2 from the germline V gene are MNHEY and SMNVEV (reference sequence). CDR3 length: 15 residues. CDR3 bases: TGTGCCAGCTCGCCTAGACAGGGTTTGGAGTCACCCCTCCACTTT. Protein sequence: CASSPRQGLESPLHF.

This clone showed up just once. This chain uses TRBV28 with TRBJ2-7, with TRBD1 identical over 7 bases. Germline trimming cut 6 bases from V and 2 bases from J; bases unmatched to any gene: 4. Per germline, CDR1 MDHEN and CDR2 SYDVKM. This CDR3 has 13 residues. CDR3 sequence (DNA): TGTGCCAGCAGACCGGGACAGACCTACGAGCAGTACTTC. As protein: CASRPGQTYEQYF.